Detailed here is one T cell receptor (beta chain). Only a few counts were recorded for this clone. Its target antigen remains unknown. Per-nucleotide qualities are absent, and no much larger clonotype sits a single base away. In the germline V gene, CDR1 corresponds to SGHRS and CDR2 to YFSETQ. V has 4 bases trimmed and J has 1 base trimmed; junction bases matching no gene number 7. The CDR3 runs 16 amino acids, cysteine and phenylalanine included. Only the CDR3 portion is preserved as DNA: 48 bases, with reading frame beginning at the first base. The data were obtained in a study of blood T cell repertoires in COVID-19 (dated by TCRdb to the early 2020s). For context, the study as a whole: For ImmuneRACE Cohort 3, a participant was defined as recovered based on two consecutive negative NP/OP PCR tests, clearance by a healthcare professional, or resolution of symptoms. Where available, HLA class I and class II types were taken from metadata supplied by the sample provider and were not determined by assay-based typing. Collaborator samples came from the United States, Italy and Spain and covered acute and convalescent phases of COVID-19. Samples were obtained from the ongoing ImmuneRACE study (first 160 participants) and from 950 to 1,500 subjects provided by 6 global collaborators. Deeply sampled blood TCRbeta repertoires from subjects exposed to, actively infected with, or recovered from COVID-19 were included in the dataset. The material from the prospective study consisted of cDNA or gDNA derived from T cells, B-cell-depleted T cells, or PBMCs. The sample metadata nearly always contained a de-identified subject ID, COVID-19 status, age in years and sex. The repertoires were made available in a free public database intended to serve as a resource for research on the immune response to SARS-CoV-2. General findings and caveats noted by the study authors: The amount of clinical and demographic metadata varied by source and participant and was provided uncurated.

Enrolling through a virtual design, the prospective study's participants ranged in age from roughly 18 to 95 years and lived across 20 to 30 United States geographic areas. Cohort assignment in the prospective study relied on participant-reported clinical history from a screening survey and a study questionnaire. In the prospective study, whole blood, serum and a nasopharyngeal or oropharyngeal swab were collected from each participant by mobile phlebotomists. Participants in the prospective study had the option to provide additional blood draws and questionnaires over a roughly 2-month period. Before DNA extraction, prospective study blood samples were shipped either frozen or at room temperature. The immunoSEQ Assay, a bias-controlled multiplex PCR, was used to amplify TCRbeta CDR3 regions from genomic DNA. Concerning the study's data processing: Nucleated cell counts per sample were estimated from amplification of reference gene primers within the assay. Sequence reads were collapsed and filtered to measure the absolute abundance of every unique TCRbeta CDR3 rearrangement. For each sample, productive Simpson clonality was calculated as the square root of Simpson's diversity index across productive rearrangements. The immuneACCESS repertoire file appears here via TCRdb, limited to in-frame rearrangements. These files lack a portion of the clones; in checked studies, under half of the deficit traces to unresolved V genes, and the cause of the others is not known. V and J calls and clone size are those listed in that table; D and trimming were worked out from the DNA. For this sample the table gives around 140,000 clones, of which over 70% were detected only once. Of the sample, around 3.9% is held by the ten largest clones.

Material: PBMCs or T cells enriched from blood (not recorded which). Rearrangement joined TRBV5-1 to TRBJ2-5, and 10 junction bases match TRBD2. The clonotype comes from a man aged 50-60 years in a cohort exposed to, infected with or recovered from COVID-19 (not recorded which). DNA sequence: TGCGCCAGCAGCCTGGGGACTAGCGCATTCCAAGAGACCCAGTACTTC. This translates into CASSLGTSAFQETQYF.